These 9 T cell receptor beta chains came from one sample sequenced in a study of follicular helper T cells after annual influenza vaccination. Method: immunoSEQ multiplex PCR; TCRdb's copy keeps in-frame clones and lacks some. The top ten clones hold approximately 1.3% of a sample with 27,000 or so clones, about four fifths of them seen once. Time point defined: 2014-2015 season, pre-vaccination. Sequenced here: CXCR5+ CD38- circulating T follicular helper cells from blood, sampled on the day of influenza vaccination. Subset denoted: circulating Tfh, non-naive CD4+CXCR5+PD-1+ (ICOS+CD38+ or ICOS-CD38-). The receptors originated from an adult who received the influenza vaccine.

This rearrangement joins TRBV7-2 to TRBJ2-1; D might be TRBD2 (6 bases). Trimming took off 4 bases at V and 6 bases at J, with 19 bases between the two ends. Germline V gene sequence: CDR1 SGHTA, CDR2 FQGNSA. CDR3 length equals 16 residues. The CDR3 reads CASSSSGTGTSNEQFF. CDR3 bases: TGTGCCAGCAGCTCATCCGGGACGGGGACTTCCAATGAGCAGTTCTTC. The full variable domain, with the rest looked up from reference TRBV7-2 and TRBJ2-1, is GAGVSQSPSNKVTEKGKDVELRCDPISGHTALYWYRQSLGQGLEFLIYFQGNSAPDKSGLPSDRFSAERTGGSVSTLTIQRTQQEDSAVYLCASSSSGTGTSNEQFFGPGTRLTVL.

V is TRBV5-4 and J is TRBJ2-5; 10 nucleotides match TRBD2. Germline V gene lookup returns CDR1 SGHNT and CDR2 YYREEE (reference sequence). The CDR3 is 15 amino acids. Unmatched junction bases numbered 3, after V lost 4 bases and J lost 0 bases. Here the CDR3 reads CASSASGGYQETQYF. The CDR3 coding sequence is TGTGCCAGCAGCGCTAGCGGGGGATACCAAGAGACCCAGTACTTC.

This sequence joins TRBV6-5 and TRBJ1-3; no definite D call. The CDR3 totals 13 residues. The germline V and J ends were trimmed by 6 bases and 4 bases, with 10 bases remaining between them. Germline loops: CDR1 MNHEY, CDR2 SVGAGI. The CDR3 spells CASSRYGGNTIYF. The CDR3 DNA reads TGTGCCAGCAGCCGATACGGGGGAAACACCATATATTTT.

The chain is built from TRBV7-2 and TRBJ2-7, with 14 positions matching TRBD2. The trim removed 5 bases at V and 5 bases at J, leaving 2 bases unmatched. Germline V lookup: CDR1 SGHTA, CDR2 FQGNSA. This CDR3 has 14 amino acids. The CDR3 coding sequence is TGTGCCAGCAGCGGGACTAGCGGGAGTAACGAGCAGTACTTC. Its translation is CASSGTSGSNEQYF.

DNA of the CDR3: TGTGCCAGCAGTGAAGGTCAGAGGTTCTATGGCTACACCTTC. Protein: CASSEGQRFYGYTF. The chain recombines TRBV6-1 with TRBJ1-2; D gene ambiguous. Trimming removed 1 base from V and 4 bases from J, with 10 bases in between. Germline values: CDR1 MNHNS, CDR2 SASEGT. CDR3 size: 14 residues.

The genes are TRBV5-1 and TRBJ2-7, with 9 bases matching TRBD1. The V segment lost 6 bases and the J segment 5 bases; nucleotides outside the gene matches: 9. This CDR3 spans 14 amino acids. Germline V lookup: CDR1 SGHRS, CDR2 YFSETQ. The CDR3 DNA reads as TGCGCCAGCACCCCGGGACAGGGTATCAACGAGCAGTACTTC. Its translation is CASTPGQGINEQYF.

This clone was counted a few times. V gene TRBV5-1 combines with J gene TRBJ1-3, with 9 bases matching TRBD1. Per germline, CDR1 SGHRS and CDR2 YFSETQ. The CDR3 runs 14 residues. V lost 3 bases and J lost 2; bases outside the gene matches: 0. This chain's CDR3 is CASSWTGAGNTIYF. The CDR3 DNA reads TGCGCCAGCAGCTGGACAGGGGCTGGAAACACCATATATTTT.

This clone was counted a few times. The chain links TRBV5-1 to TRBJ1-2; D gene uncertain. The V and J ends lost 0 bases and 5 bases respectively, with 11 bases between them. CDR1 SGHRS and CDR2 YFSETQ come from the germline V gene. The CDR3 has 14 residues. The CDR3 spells CASSLDTRGYGYTF. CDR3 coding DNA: TGCGCCAGCAGCTTGGACACCCGAGGATATGGCTACACCTTC.

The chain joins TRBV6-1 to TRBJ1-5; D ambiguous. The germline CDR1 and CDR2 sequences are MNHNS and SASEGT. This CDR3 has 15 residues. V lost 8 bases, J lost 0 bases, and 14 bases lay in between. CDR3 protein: CASGAERYSNQPQHF. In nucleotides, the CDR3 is TGTGCCAGCGGCGCGGAACGGTATAGCAATCAGCCCCAGCATTTT.